The text below deals with one T cell receptor (beta chain). Its antigen is unidentified. This table comes from immunoSEQ multiplex PCR, and its TCRdb copy is limited to in-frame clones, with some not included. The data show some 44,000 clones, about 88% seen once. The data originate from a study of ipilimumab plus nivolumab after autologous stem cell transplantation. Background on the study: Median doses per patient: four or five ipilimumab, 8 or 9 nivolumab.

General study points: TCR repertoire, Treg phenotype and gut microbiota reportedly support more study of this approach.

CDR3 size: 16 residues. V trimming: 4 bases; J trimming: 6 bases; junction bases outside the gene matches: 11. CDR1 is SGDLS and CDR2 is YYNGEE in the germline V gene. The sequence derives from a male donor with multiple myeloma. The V call is TRBV9, the J call TRBJ2-2, with 8 bases lining up with TRBD2. Sequences were derived from PBMCs, sampled in a trial of ipilimumab plus nivolumab as post-transplant consolidation. The CDR3, as DNA: TGTGCCAGCAGCCCCGAGCCGGGGGGGTCCGCCGGGGAGCTGTTTTTT. Protein: CASSPEPGGSAGELFF.